This T cell receptor beta chain was sequenced for a study of shared clonotypes between healthy human individuals. The CDR3 is 14 amino acids. Trimming removed 5 bases from V and 1 base from J, with 13 bases in between. Germline V gene data show CDR1 as SGHRS and CDR2 as YFSETQ. Repertoires were generated with immunoSEQ multiplex PCR, while TCRdb's copy carries only in-frame clones and drops some. The table includes 2 million to 2.5 million clones, 90% to 97% detected once. Sequencing was done on a sample of naive CD4+ T cells sorted from blood. Subset denoted: CD45RA+ positively selected. The origin of this receptor is a man aged 18 to 30 in good health. V and J are TRBV5-1 and TRBJ2-7; D gene uncertain. The CDR3 here is CASSRWVESYEQYF. The CDR3 region has the DNA TGCGCCAGCAGTCGGTGGGTTGAATCCTACGAGCAGTACTTC.